One sample yielded the 15 T cell receptor beta chains listed below, sequenced in a study of metastatic and nonmetastatic thyroid tumors. TCRdb re-clonotyped the PCR reads via MiXCR. The top ten clones hold about 20% of a sample with some 21,000 clones, 25% to 30% of them seen once. Until they underwent thyroid surgery, no patient had received any treatment. The sequenced sample consisted of blood. The receptors come from a female donor with papillary thyroid cancer or a benign thyroid nodule (not recorded which). Some clones in this sample may be carry-over from other donors' samples.

This clone has a count of ten or more. The chain links TRBV7-2 to TRBJ2-1, with D perhaps matching TRBD1 (5 bases). The germline V and J ends were trimmed by 5 bases and 6 bases, with 8 bases remaining between them. This CDR3 is built from 12 residues. Germline V gives CDR1 SGHTA, CDR2 FQGNSA. CDR3 protein: CASSVTVNEQFF. In nucleotides, the CDR3 is TGTGCCAGCAGCGTGACAGTCAATGAGCAGTTCTTC. The complete variable domain, with remaining parts taken from reference TRBV7-2 and TRBJ2-1, reads GAGVSQSPSNKVTEKGKDVELRCDPISGHTALYWYRQSLGQGLEFLIYFQGNSAPDKSGLPSDRFSAERTGGSVSTLTIQRTQQEDSAVYLCASSVTVNEQFFGPGTRLTVL.

The chain uses TRBV6-1 and TRBJ2-3, with TRBD2 identical over 9 bases. Germline V gives CDR1 MNHNS, CDR2 SASEGT. J gave up 6 bases and V 1 base, and 8 bases lay outside the gene matches. The CDR3 extends over 16 amino acids. CDR3 amino acids: CASSEGNSGGSDTQYF. The CDR3 DNA reads TGTGCCAGCAGTGAAGGAAATAGCGGGGGTTCGGATACGCAGTATTTT.

This clone has only a few counts. The chain combines TRBV28 with TRBJ1-2; 7 nucleotides match TRBD1. V gave up 8 bases and J gave up 4 bases; unmatched junction bases: 7. Germline assignment: CDR1 MDHEN and CDR2 SYDVKM. This CDR3 has 13 amino acids. DNA for the CDR3: TGTGCCAGCGGAGGGGGCGTTCCCTATGGCTACACCTTC. Translating it yields CASGGGVPYGYTF.

This clone was picked up one time. The junction and the germline gene differ at one end; a read error may be behind it. The J gene is TRBJ2-1, the V gene TRBV30, with D maybe TRBD2 (8 bases). The CDR3 loop spans 13 amino acids. The V gene's germline CDR1 is GTSNPN and CDR2 SVGIG (reference sequence). The CDR3 DNA is TGTCCCTGTCAGACAGGGACTAGTGCTGAGCAGTTCTTC. It is translated as CPCQTGTSAEQFF.

This clone ranks as medium-sized. The chain combines TRBV20-1 with TRBJ1-2; D perhaps matches TRBD1 (5 bases). Looked up from germline, CDR1 is DFQATT and CDR2 is SNEGSKA (reference sequence). The CDR3 totals 12 residues. Trimming cost V 4 bases and J 7 bases, with 13 bases left between them. The CDR3 sequence is CSAKGGATGYTF. As DNA, the CDR3 is TGCAGTGCTAAGGGAGGGGCAACTGGCTACACCTTC.

With respect to this clone: The conserved final phenylalanine or tryptophan is absent from the CDR3, which likely points to a read error. V usage is TRBV27 and J usage is TRBJ2-7, with D maybe TRBD2 (6 bases). V was shortened by 3 bases and J by 10 bases, with 16 bases between the two germline ends. Germline V gene lookup returns CDR1 MNHEY and CDR2 SMNVEV (reference sequence). The CDR3 spans 13 residues. The DNA of the CDR3 is TGTGCCAGCAGTTTGGTAAGGTGGCGGGGACAGTACCTC. It translates to CASSLVRWRGQYL.

The rearrangement joins TRBV30 to TRBJ1-6; 9 bases map to TRBD1. The CDR3 extends over 17 amino acids. V dropped 1 base and J dropped 9; count of bases not matched to a gene: 13. Germline V gene sequence: CDR1 GTSNPN, CDR2 SVGIG (reference sequence). CDR3 sequence reads: CAWSESLTGGESSPLHF. The CDR3 DNA reads TGTGCCTGGAGTGAATCCCTAACAGGGGGCGAGAGTTCACCCCTCCACTTT.

This clone is medium-sized within its sample. The genes are TRBV24-1 and TRBJ1-5, with TRBD1 matching 8 bases. CDR1 and CDR2 from the germline V gene are KGHDR and SFDVKD. This CDR3 has 17 amino acids. The V gene end was trimmed by 4 bases and the J gene end by 1 base; junction bases not matched to a gene: 8. The DNA of the CDR3 is TGTGCCACCAGTGACTCGAGCACAGGGGGGAGCAATCAGCCCCAGCATTTT. Translated: CATSDSSTGGSNQPQHF.

This clone ranks as medium-sized. The V gene is TRBV19, the J gene TRBJ2-7; possibly TRBD1 or TRBD2 for D (5 bases each). CDR3 size: 14 residues. Between the trimmed V and J ends, which lost 3 bases and 3 bases, there was a span of 12 bases. CDR1 and CDR2 (germline): LNHDA, SQIVND (reference sequence). Written as DNA, the CDR3 is TGTGCCAGTAGTATCGGGGCTGAAGGCTACGAGCAGTACTTC. This sequence encodes CASSIGAEGYEQYF.

This clone was observed many times. V gene TRBV20-1 combines with J gene TRBJ2-2; 11 bases map to TRBD2. V lost 2 bases to trimming and J lost 1 base; unmatched junction nucleotides: 9. This CDR3 region has 18 residues. Looked up from germline, CDR1 is DFQATT and CDR2 is SNEGSKA (reference sequence). This CDR3 reads CSARSSGLAGLNTGELFF. DNA of the CDR3: TGCAGTGCTAGATCAAGCGGACTAGCGGGCCTGAACACCGGGGAGCTGTTTTTT.

The chain is built from TRBV7-2 and TRBJ2-7, with 12 nucleotides matching TRBD2. Germline CDR1 reads SGHTA; CDR2 reads FQGNSA. The CDR3 runs 14 residues. J gave up 6 bases and V 2 bases, and 2 bases lay outside the gene matches. In DNA, the CDR3 is TGTGCCAGCAGCTTACTAGCGGGAGGGGGCGAGCAGTACTTC. It translates to CASSLLAGGGEQYF. Together with reference TRBV7-2 and TRBJ2-7, the CDR3 gives the full variable domain: GAGVSQSPSNKVTEKGKDVELRCDPISGHTALYWYRQSLGQGLEFLIYFQGNSAPDKSGLPSDRFSAERTGGSVSTLTIQRTQQEDSAVYLCASSLLAGGGEQYFGPGTRLTVT.

This clone has a count of ten or more. This chain uses TRBV5-6 with TRBJ2-3; D unresolved. The CDR3 spans 15 residues. Germline V gene data show CDR1 as SGHDT and CDR2 as YYEEEE. V lost 3 bases to trimming and J lost 1 base, with 12 bases between them. CDR3 sequence: CASSYRRLGTDTQYF. The CDR3 nucleotides read TGTGCCAGCAGCTACCGACGGCTAGGCACAGATACGCAGTATTTT.

This clone has at least ten counts. As DNA, the CDR3 is TGTGCCAGCCAGGGACAGGGTGAGGGCTACACCTTC. Encoded protein: CASQGQGEGYTF. The chain joins TRBV18 to TRBJ1-2; 9 bases fit TRBD1. This CDR3 comprises 12 residues. With V trimmed by 8 bases and J by 8 bases, 6 bases remained unmatched. The germline V gene has CDR1 KGHSH and CDR2 LQKENI.

This clone has more than one count but fewer than ten. This rearrangement joins TRBV6-2 or TRBV6-3 to TRBJ2-7, with TRBD2 identical over 8 bases. The germline gives CDR1 MNHEY, CDR2 SVGEGT. Trimming at V came to 7 bases and at J to 5 bases, leaving 7 bases not matched to a gene. The CDR3 sequence is 13 residues long. In nucleotides, the CDR3 is TGTGCCAGCACTGACGGGGGGGCCGACGAGCAGTACTTC. It yields the protein CASTDGGADEQYF.

This clone has a count of ten or more. The chain carries TRBV5-4 and TRBJ2-3; no reliable D call. Trimming pared 1 base from V and 5 bases from J, leaving 14 bases between. This CDR3 region has 15 residues. Per the germline V gene, CDR1 is SGHNT and CDR2 is YYREEE (reference sequence). In DNA form, the CDR3 reads TGTGCCAGCAGCTTGACCTGGGCCACTAAAGATACGCAGTATTTT. This translates into CASSLTWATKDTQYF. Based on the CDR3 plus reference TRBV5-4 and TRBJ2-3, the full variable domain is ETGVTQSPTHLIKTRGQQVTLRCSSQSGHNTVSWYQQALGQGPQFIFQYYREEENGRGNFPPRFSGLQFPNYSSELNVNALELDDSALYLCASSLTWATKDTQYFGPGTRLTVL.